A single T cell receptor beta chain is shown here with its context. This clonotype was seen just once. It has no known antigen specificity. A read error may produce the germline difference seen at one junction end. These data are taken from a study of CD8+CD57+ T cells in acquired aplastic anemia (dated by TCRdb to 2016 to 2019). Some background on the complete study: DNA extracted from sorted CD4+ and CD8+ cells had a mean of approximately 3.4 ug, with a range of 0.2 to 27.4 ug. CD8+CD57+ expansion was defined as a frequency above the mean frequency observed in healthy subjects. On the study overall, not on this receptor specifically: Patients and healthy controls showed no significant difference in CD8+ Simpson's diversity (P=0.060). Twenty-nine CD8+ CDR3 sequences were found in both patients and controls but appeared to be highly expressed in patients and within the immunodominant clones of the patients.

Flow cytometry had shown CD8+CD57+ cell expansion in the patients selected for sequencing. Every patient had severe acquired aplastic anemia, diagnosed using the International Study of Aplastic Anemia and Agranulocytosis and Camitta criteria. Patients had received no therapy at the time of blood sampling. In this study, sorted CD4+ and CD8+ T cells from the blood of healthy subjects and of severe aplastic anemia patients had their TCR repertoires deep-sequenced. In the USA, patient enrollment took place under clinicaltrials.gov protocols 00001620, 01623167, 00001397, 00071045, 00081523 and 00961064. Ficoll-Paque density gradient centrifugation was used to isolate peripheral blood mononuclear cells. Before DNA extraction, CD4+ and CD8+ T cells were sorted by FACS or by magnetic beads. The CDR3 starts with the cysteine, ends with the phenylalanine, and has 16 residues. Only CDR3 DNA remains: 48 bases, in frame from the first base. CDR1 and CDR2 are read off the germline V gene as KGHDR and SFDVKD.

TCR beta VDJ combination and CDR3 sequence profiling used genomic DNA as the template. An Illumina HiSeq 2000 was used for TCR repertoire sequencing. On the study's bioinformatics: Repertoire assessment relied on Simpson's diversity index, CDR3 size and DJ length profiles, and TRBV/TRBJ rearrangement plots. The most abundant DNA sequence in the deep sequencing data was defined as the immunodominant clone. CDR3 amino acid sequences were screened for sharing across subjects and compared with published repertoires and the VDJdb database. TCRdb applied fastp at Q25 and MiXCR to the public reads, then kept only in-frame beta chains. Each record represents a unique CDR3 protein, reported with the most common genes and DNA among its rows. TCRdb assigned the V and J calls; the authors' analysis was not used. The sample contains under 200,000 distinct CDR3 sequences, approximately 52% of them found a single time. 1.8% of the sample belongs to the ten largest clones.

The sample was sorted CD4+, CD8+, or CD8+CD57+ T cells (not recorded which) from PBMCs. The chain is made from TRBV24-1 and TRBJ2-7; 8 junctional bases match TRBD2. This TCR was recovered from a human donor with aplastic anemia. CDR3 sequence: CASSAGFSGMGYEQYF. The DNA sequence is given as TGCGCCAGCAGCGCGGGCTTTAGCGGGATGGGGTACGAGCAGTACTTC.